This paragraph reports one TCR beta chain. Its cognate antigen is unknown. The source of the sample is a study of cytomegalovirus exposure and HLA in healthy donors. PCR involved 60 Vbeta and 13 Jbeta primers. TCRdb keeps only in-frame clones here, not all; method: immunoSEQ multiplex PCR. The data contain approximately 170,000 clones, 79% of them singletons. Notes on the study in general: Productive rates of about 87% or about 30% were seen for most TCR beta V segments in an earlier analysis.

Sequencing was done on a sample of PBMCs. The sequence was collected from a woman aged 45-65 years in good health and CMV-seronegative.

In nucleotides, the CDR3 is TGCGCCAGCAGCCCCGCAACCCAGGTAGGAAGTAACACTGAAGCTTTCTTT. Protein product: CASSPATQVGSNTEAFF. The chain recombines TRBV5-1 with TRBJ1-1, with no clear D. Trimming removed 4 bases at V and 2 bases at J, with 21 bases between. The CDR3 covers 17 residues. The germline V gene encodes CDR1 SGHRS and CDR2 YFSETQ.